The 31 T cell receptor beta chains in this list originate from one sample, sequenced in a study of Ad26.COV2.S vaccination and SARS-CoV-2 variants. TCRdb's table, derived via immunoSEQ multiplex PCR, lists solely in-frame clones and lacks some. This table holds a few hundred thousand clones, almost 90% found once. This sample's treatment: 15 to 20 received Ad26.COV2.S at low or high dose, single or two shots; roughly five received placebo; per-sample allocation not given. Samples were taken on day 63 after the first vaccine or placebo injection. The specimen comprised peripheral blood, sampled in a trial of Ad26.COV2.S vaccine versus placebo. The receptor set was obtained from a person between 18 and 65 years old who received the Ad26.COV2.S COVID-19 vaccine or a placebo.

The V gene is TRBV11-2, the J gene TRBJ2-7, with TRBD1 as a possible D gene (6 bases). Germline CDR1 reads SGHAT; CDR2 reads FQNNGV. CDR3 length: 14 amino acids. V lost 5 bases and J lost 6, with 17 bases in between. This chain's CDR3 is CASSPLQGIGEQYF. The CDR3, as DNA: TGTGCCAGCAGCCCACTACAGGGAATTGGCGAGCAGTACTTC.

The chain joins TRBV6-6 to TRBJ1-5; D unclear. The CDR3 runs 15 residues. Germline V gene lookup returns CDR1 MNHNY and CDR2 SVGAGI (reference sequence). Trimming shortened V by 3 bases and J by 0 bases, and 9 bases separated the two germline ends. CDR3 loop: CASSYTAYSNQPQHF. The CDR3 coding sequence is TGTGCCAGCAGTTATACAGCTTATAGCAATCAGCCCCAGCATTTT.

The chain recombines TRBV29-1 with TRBJ1-1, with D possibly TRBD1 on 5 matching bases. The CDR3 runs to 12 residues. The germline CDR1 and CDR2 sequences are SQVTM and ANQGSEA. Trimming took off 3 bases at V and 10 bases at J, with 15 bases between the two ends. CDR3 protein: CSVDTVAGGAFF. The CDR3 DNA is TGCAGCGTTGACACAGTGGCTGGGGGAGCTTTCTTT.

The rearrangement joins TRBV7-2 to TRBJ2-7, with 12 nucleotides matching TRBD2. The CDR3 runs 16 residues. The germline CDR1 and CDR2 sequences are SGHTA and FQGNSA. Trimming took 1 base from V and 5 from J; bases not matched to a gene: 6. CDR3 nucleotides: TGTGCCAGCAGCTTAGATCTAGCGGGAGGGTCTGACGAGCAGTACGTC. This codes for CASSLDLAGGSDEQYV.

J is TRBJ2-7 and V is TRBV20-1; D gene ambiguous. This CDR3 contains 13 residues. Trimming left V 3 bases short and J 2 bases short, with 11 bases between. From germline, CDR1 is DFQATT and CDR2 SNEGSKA (reference sequence). In DNA form, the CDR3 reads TGCAGTGCTAGTTCGGCTGATACCTACGAGCAGTACGTC. Protein product: CSASSADTYEQYV.

The gene calls are TRBV2 and TRBJ2-3, with D possibly TRBD1 on 5 matching bases. The germline V gene encodes CDR1 SNHLY and CDR2 FYNNEI. The CDR3 sequence is 14 residues long. V lost 7 bases, J lost 2 bases, and 13 bases lay in between. The CDR3 here is CASIKGEFTDTQYF. The CDR3 bases are TGTGCCAGCATAAAAGGGGAATTCACAGATACGCAGTATTTT.

The chain uses TRBV5-5 and TRBJ2-1; TRBD1 or TRBD2 may be the D gene (5 bases each). The germline gives CDR1 SGHKS, CDR2 YYEKEE (reference sequence). The CDR3 is 12 amino acids. V shed 1 base and J shed 7 bases, with 6 bases lying between them. In DNA, the CDR3 is TGTGCCAGCAGCTTGTGGGGGAATGAGCAGTTCTTC. Translation gives CASSLWGNEQFF. The entire variable domain, with the rest obtained from reference TRBV5-5 and TRBJ2-1, is as follows: DAGVTQSPTHLIKTRGQQVTLRCSPISGHKSVSWYQQVLGQGPQFIFQYYEKEERGRGNFPDRFSARQFPNYSSELNVNALLLGDSALYLCASSLWGNEQFFGPGTRLTVL.

The genes are TRBV13 and TRBJ2-1; 9 nucleotides match TRBD1. The junction had 10 bases not matched to a gene; V was cut back by 5 bases and J by 8 bases. This CDR3 region has 15 residues. Germline CDR1 reads PRHDT; CDR2 reads FYEKMQ (reference sequence). The CDR3 reads CASSPPQGARDEQFF. The CDR3 nucleotides are TGTGCCAGCAGCCCACCACAGGGGGCGAGGGATGAGCAGTTCTTC.

V gene TRBV6-5 combines with J gene TRBJ2-5; D possibly uses TRBD1 or TRBD2 (5 bases each). V lost 2 bases to trimming and J lost 5 bases, with 18 bases between them. Per the germline V gene, CDR1 is MNHEY and CDR2 is SVGAGI. This CDR3 has 16 residues. CDR3 in DNA: TGTGCCAGCAGTTACGCTGGGACCCAAGGAGAGGAGACCCAGTACTTC. It translates to CASSYAGTQGEETQYF.

The V call is TRBV13, the J call TRBJ1-3; possibly TRBD1 for D (5 bases). V was trimmed by 6 bases and J by 9 bases, leaving 18 bases between them. This CDR3 is built from 14 residues. Per germline, CDR1 PRHDT and CDR2 FYEKMQ (reference sequence). CDR3 nucleotide sequence: TGTGCCAGCAGACCAGGGTTCGTGGATTCCACCATATATTTT. Translating gives CASRPGFVDSTIYF.

This clone was recorded only once. The genes are TRBV18 and TRBJ1-6, with no clear D. Trimming took 3 bases from V and 5 from J, leaving 8 bases between them. Germline V lookup: CDR1 KGHSH, CDR2 LQKENI. The CDR3 loop spans 14 amino acids. The CDR3 region has the DNA TGTGCCAGCTCACCGGACCTAGATAATTCACCCCTCCACTTT. Translated, it gives CASSPDLDNSPLHF.

This clone was seen once. The genes are TRBV11-2 and TRBJ1-1; perhaps TRBD1 as D (6 bases). Germline assignment: CDR1 SGHAT and CDR2 FQNNGV. V was cut by 8 bases and J by 1 base, with 14 bases left in between. The CDR3 sequence is 14 residues long. The CDR3 DNA is TGTGCCAGCGGGTTGGACAGCTCGAACACTGAAGCTTTCTTT. Amino acid sequence: CASGLDSSNTEAFF.

This clone appeared a few times. The V call is TRBV7-9, the J call TRBJ1-1, with 10 bases that match TRBD1. Germline CDR1 and CDR2: SEHNR and FQNEAQ (reference sequence). The CDR3 length is 17 residues. Trimming removed 3 bases from V and 1 base from J; junction bases left unmatched: 8. In DNA form, the CDR3 reads TGTGCCAGCAGCTTCTCCGACAGGGGGCGCGAGAACACTGAAGCTTTCTTT. It codes for CASSFSDRGRENTEAFF.

This chain connects TRBV12-3 or TRBV12-4 to TRBJ1-2; D possibly corresponds to TRBD1 (5 bases). The CDR3 extends over 13 amino acids. V lost 6 bases, J lost 8 bases, and 16 bases lay in between. In DNA, the CDR3 is TGTGCCAGCAGCCCCCGGGGGGGTCGCGGCTACACCTTC. Protein product: CASSPRGGRGYTF.

The chain uses TRBV19 and TRBJ2-1; D uncertain. CDR3 length equals 15 residues. The V gene lost 1 base and the J gene lost 8 bases, with 15 bases spanning the gap. Germline CDR1 LNHDA, CDR2 SQIVND (reference sequence). The CDR3 DNA follows: TGTGCCAGTAGTATAGTTGTAGGGTCATTCGATGAGCAGTTCTTC. Its protein is CASSIVVGSFDEQFF.

The V gene is TRBV6-2 or TRBV6-3, the J gene TRBJ2-3; TRBD1 is a possible D gene (6 bases). The germline V and J ends were trimmed by 0 bases and 3 bases, with 10 bases remaining between them. Germline V lookup: CDR1 MNHEY, CDR2 SVGEGT. This CDR3 region has 15 residues. Written as DNA, the CDR3 is TGTGCCAGCAGTTACTCAGGGGGTTGGACAGATACGCAGTATTTT. This translates into CASSYSGGWTDTQYF.

This chain joins TRBV6-1 and TRBJ2-5, with 11 positions matching TRBD2. Germline loops: CDR1 MNHNS, CDR2 SASEGT. The CDR3 is made up of 15 amino acids. The ends lost 1 base at V and 6 bases at J; junction bases unmatched: 4. The CDR3 protein is CASSEVAGGGKTQYF. DNA of the CDR3: TGTGCCAGCAGTGAAGTAGCGGGGGGGGGAAAGACCCAGTACTTC.

The chain is built from TRBV6-5 and TRBJ1-4; unclear D gene. The CDR3 contains 14 residues. The V end lost 6 bases, the J end lost 0 bases, and 8 bases lay between the germline ends. In germline, CDR1 is MNHEY, CDR2 SVGAGI. CDR3 nucleotides: TGTGCCAGCAGCCCAACTGCAACTAATGAAAAACTGTTTTTT. Amino acid sequence: CASSPTATNEKLFF.

V and J are TRBV19 and TRBJ1-1, with D possibly TRBD1 on 6 matching bases. The V end was cut by 4 bases, the J end by 3 bases, with 18 bases between. Germline V lookup: CDR1 LNHDA, CDR2 SQIVND (reference sequence). The CDR3 is made up of 16 amino acids. CDR3 nucleotides: TGTGCCAGTAGTACCTTAATGACAGGTGGAGACACTGAAGCTTTCTTT. Amino acid sequence: CASSTLMTGGDTEAFF.

The V gene is TRBV15, the J gene TRBJ1-4, with 10 nucleotides matching TRBD1. Germline CDR1 is LNHNV and CDR2 is YYDKDF (reference sequence). With V trimmed by 6 bases and J by 6 bases, 7 bases remained unmatched. This CDR3 is built from 15 residues. CDR3 amino acids: CATSRQGAGDEKLFF. In DNA, the CDR3 is TGTGCCACCAGTCGACAGGGGGCCGGAGATGAAAAACTGTTTTTT.

The CDR3 region has the DNA TGTGCCAGCAGTTACTCAAATTACAGGGAGGGAGGCTACACCTTC. It yields the protein CASSYSNYREGGYTF. V usage is TRBV6-5 and J usage is TRBJ1-2; D might be TRBD1 (6 bases). V was trimmed by 0 bases and J by 8 bases, leaving 16 bases between them. The CDR3 loop spans 15 amino acids. The germline V gene has CDR1 MNHEY and CDR2 SVGAGI.

As DNA, the CDR3 is TGTGCCTGGATCAGGGGAGGGATCACTGAAGCTTTCTTT. Amino acids: CAWIRGGITEAFF. The chain links TRBV30 to TRBJ1-1; tentative D call: TRBD1 (6 bases). The CDR3 covers 13 residues. Germline V gives CDR1 GTSNPN, CDR2 SVGIG (reference sequence). Trimming removed 4 bases from V and 4 bases from J, with 13 bases in between.

The genes are TRBV7-9 and TRBJ2-1; D call uncertain. V was clipped by 1 base and J by 5 bases, with 12 bases between them. The CDR3 runs to 15 residues. Per germline, CDR1 SEHNR and CDR2 FQNEAQ (reference sequence). The CDR3 spells CASSLGAAFDNEQFF. CDR3 DNA: TGTGCCAGCAGCTTAGGAGCAGCGTTCGACAATGAGCAGTTCTTC.

The J gene is TRBJ1-1, the V gene TRBV19, with D tentatively TRBD1 (6 bases). The CDR3 loop spans 12 amino acids. Trimming left V 6 bases short and J 1 base short, with 6 bases between. CDR1 is LNHDA and CDR2 is SQIVND in the germline V gene (reference sequence). In DNA form, the CDR3 reads TGTGCCAGTAGGGACAGGAACACTGAAGCTTTCTTT. The encoded protein is CASRDRNTEAFF.

This rearrangement joins TRBV7-2 to TRBJ2-4; D is undetermined. V lost 2 bases and J 0 bases, leaving 11 bases between the germline ends. The germline V gene has CDR1 SGHTA and CDR2 FQGNSA. This CDR3 region has 16 residues. DNA for the CDR3: TGTGCCAGCAGCTTACAGAACATGCTAGCCAAAAACATTCAGTACTTC. Encoded protein: CASSLQNMLAKNIQYF.

The rearrangement uses TRBV5-4 and TRBJ1-5, with TRBD1 as a possible D gene (5 bases). The V and J ends lost 0 bases and 7 bases respectively, with 8 bases between them. Germline V gives CDR1 SGHNT, CDR2 YYREEE (reference sequence). The CDR3 has 13 residues. CDR3 bases: TGTGCCAGCAGCTTGGGGCAGGGCCAGCCCCAGCATTTT. It is translated as CASSLGQGQPQHF.

This sequence joins TRBV7-8 and TRBJ2-2, with TRBD2 matching over 7 bases. The CDR3 is 16 amino acids. Germline-derived CDR1 and CDR2 are SGHVS and FQNEAQ. V dropped 6 bases and J dropped 1; count of bases not matched to a gene: 8. The CDR3 is CASRDAGAMNTGELFF. The DNA for the CDR3 is TGTGCCAGCAGAGATGCGGGAGCAATGAACACCGGGGAGCTGTTTTTT.

The chain couples TRBV5-5 to TRBJ2-4, with D possibly being TRBD1 (6 bases). Trimming left V 3 bases short and J 9 bases short, with 19 bases between. CDR3 length equals 15 residues. CDR1 is SGHKS and CDR2 is YYEKEE in the germline V gene (reference sequence). The CDR3, as DNA: TGTGCCAGCAGCTCCCAGGGCACAGGGCTAGGCATTCAGTACTTC. Translating it yields CASSSQGTGLGIQYF.

The rearrangement joins TRBV19 to TRBJ1-3; TRBD1 matches at 9 bases. The CDR3 contains 14 residues. Germline V gene data show CDR1 as LNHDA and CDR2 as SQIVND (reference sequence). Unmatched junction bases numbered 3, after V lost 7 bases and J lost 2 bases. DNA for the CDR3: TGTGCCAGTAAGCGGGACAGGGCTGGAAACACCATATATTTT. It specifies CASKRDRAGNTIYF.

V and J are TRBV11-2 and TRBJ1-1, with 8 bases fitting TRBD1. With V trimmed by 5 bases and J by 7 bases, 6 bases remained unmatched. This CDR3 has 13 residues. Germline V gives CDR1 SGHAT, CDR2 FQNNGV. Written as DNA, the CDR3 is TGTGCCAGCAGCCGACCAGGACAGGGTGAAGCTTTCTTT. Protein product: CASSRPGQGEAFF.

CDR3 sequence (DNA): TGTGCCAGCAGTTTTTACGGGGGATCCTACAATGAGCAGTTCTTC. Amino acids: CASSFYGGSYNEQFF. The V gene is TRBV27, the J gene TRBJ2-1, with D perhaps TRBD2 (6 bases). V was cut by 3 bases and J by 1 base, with 10 bases left in between. The CDR3 has 15 amino acids. Germline V lookup: CDR1 MNHEY, CDR2 SMNVEV (reference sequence).